One T cell receptor (beta chain) is described in this entry. What it binds is unknown. Germline CDR1 is LGHNA and CDR2 is YSLEER. The J segment lost 3 bases and the V segment lost 0 bases, leaving 7 bases of the junction unmatched. The CDR3 is 16 amino acids. This specimen comes from a study of cytomegalovirus exposure and HLA in healthy donors. It was with 60 Vbeta and 13 Jbeta primers that the PCR ran. Here immunoSEQ multiplex PCR was the method, and the copy in TCRdb shows in-frame clones only, minus some. Of approximately 80,000 clones listed, about 69% are singletons. Study conclusions and caveats: Cytomegalovirus association was assigned to some 160 TCR beta chains.

The source of this sequence is a woman in her 40s in good health and CMV-seropositive. V and J are TRBV4-3 and TRBJ1-1; TRBD1 aligns across 7 bases. Sequencing was carried out using PBMCs. CDR3 in DNA: TGCGCCAGCAGCCAAGATTGGGGGACAGTAGACACTGAAGCTTTCTTT. Residues: CASSQDWGTVDTEAFF.